This T cell receptor beta chain was sequenced during a study of CD4+ T cells in melanoma. Overall study findings and caveats: Reportedly, melanoma neoantigen-specific CD4+ T cells showed varied differentiation states. A reported correlation linked neoantigen-specific CD4+ T cells to CD8+, macrophage and B cell function.

The assay was immunoSEQ multiplex PCR, and TCRdb's table has in-frame clones only and misses some. This table holds roughly 52,000 clones, almost 70% found once. This clone has just a few counts. Its antigen is unknown. The germline V and J ends were trimmed by 3 bases and 2 bases, with 10 bases remaining between them. Germline CDR1 is PRHDT and CDR2 is FYEKMQ (reference sequence). This CDR3 is built from 14 residues. V and J are TRBV13 and TRBJ1-2; D unresolved. Input material: tumor tissue. This TCR derives from a human donor with melanoma. CDR3 bases: TGTGCCAGCAGCTTTGAACGGAGGAACTATGGCTACACCTTC. Translating it yields CASSFERRNYGYTF.